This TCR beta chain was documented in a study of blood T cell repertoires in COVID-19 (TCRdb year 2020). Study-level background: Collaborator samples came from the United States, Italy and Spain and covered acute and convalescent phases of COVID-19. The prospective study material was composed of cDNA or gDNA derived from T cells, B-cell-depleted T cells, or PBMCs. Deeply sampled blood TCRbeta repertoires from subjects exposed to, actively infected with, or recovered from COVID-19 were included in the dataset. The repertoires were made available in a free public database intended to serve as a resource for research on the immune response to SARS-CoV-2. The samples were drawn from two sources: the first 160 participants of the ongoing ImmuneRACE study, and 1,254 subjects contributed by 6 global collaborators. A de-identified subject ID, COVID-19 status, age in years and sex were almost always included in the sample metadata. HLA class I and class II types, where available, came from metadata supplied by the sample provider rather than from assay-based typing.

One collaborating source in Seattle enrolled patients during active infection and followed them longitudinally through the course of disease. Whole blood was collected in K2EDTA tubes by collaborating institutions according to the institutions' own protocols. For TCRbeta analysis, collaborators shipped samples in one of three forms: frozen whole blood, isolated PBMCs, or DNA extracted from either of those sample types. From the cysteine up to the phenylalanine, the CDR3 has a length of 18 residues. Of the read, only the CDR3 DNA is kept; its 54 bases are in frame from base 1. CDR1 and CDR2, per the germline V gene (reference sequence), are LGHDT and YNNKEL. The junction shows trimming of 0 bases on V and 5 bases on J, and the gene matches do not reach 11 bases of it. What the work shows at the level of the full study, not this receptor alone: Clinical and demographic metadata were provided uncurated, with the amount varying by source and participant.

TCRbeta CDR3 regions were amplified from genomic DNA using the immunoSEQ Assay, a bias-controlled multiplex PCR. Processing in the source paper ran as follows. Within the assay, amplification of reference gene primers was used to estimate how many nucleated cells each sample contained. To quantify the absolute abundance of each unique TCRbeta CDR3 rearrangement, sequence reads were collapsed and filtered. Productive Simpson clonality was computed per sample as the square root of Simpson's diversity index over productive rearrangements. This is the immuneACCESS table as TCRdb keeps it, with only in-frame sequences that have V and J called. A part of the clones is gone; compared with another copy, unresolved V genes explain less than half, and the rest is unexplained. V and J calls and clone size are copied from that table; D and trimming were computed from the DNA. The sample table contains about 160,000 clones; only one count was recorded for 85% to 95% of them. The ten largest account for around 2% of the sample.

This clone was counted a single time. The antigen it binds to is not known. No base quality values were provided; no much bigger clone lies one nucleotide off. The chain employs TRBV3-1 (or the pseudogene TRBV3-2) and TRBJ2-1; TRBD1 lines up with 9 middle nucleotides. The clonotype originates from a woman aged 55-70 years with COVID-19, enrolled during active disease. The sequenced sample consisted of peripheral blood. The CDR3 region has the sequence CASSQDPGQGAFNNEQFF. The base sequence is TGTGCCAGCAGCCAAGATCCGGGACAGGGAGCCTTTAACAATGAGCAGTTCTTC.